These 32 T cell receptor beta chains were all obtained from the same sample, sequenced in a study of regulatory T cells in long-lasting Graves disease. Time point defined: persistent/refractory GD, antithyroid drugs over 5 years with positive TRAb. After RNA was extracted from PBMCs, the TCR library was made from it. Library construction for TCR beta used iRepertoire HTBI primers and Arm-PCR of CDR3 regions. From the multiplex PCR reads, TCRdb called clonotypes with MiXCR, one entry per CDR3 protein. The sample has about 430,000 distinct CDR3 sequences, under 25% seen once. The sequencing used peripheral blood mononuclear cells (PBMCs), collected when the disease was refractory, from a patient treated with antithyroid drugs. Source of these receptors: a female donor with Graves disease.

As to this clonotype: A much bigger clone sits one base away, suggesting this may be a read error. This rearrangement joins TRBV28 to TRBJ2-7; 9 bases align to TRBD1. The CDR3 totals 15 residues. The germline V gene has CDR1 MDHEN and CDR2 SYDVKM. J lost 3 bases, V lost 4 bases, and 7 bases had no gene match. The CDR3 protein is CASSSGTGSFYEQYF. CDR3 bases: TGTGCCAGCAGTTCCGGGACAGGGTCCTTCTACGAGCAGTACTTC.

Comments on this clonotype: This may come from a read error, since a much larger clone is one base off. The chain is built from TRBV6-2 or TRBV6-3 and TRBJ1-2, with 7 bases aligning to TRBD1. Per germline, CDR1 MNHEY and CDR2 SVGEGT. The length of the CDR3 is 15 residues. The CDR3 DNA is TGTGCCAGCAATGAAGGGGGCAACGCTAACTATAGCTACACCTTC. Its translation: CASNEGGNANYSYTF.

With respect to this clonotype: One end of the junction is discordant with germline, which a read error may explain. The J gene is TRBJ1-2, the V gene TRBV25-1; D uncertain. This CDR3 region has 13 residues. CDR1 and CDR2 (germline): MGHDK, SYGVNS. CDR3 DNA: TGTGCCAGCAGTGAAACGGCTAAGTATGGCTACACCTTC. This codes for CASSETAKYGYTF.

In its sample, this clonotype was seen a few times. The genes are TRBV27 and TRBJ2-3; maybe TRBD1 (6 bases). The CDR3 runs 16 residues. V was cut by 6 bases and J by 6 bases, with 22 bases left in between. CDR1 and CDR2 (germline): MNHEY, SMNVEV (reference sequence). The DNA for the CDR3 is TGTGCCAGCAGCGAACCGGGACAATCCTTTCAGGATACGCAGTATTTT. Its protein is CASSEPGQSFQDTQYF.

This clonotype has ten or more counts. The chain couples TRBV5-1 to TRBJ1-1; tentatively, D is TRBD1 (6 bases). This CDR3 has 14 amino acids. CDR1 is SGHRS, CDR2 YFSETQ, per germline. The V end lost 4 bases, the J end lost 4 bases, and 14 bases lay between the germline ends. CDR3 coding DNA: TGCGCCAGCAGCGGCACCAGGGGCTCCACTGAAGCTTTCTTT. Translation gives CASSGTRGSTEAFF.

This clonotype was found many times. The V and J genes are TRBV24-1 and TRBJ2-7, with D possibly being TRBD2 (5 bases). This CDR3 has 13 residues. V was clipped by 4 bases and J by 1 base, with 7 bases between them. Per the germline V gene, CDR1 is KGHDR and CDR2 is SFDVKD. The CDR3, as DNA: TGTGCCACCAGTGACGGGGTATCCTACGAGCAGTACTTC. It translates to CATSDGVSYEQYF.

CDR3 in amino acids: CASTGQLNQPQHF. The CDR3 DNA reads as TGCGCCAGCACTGGACAGCTTAATCAGCCCCAGCATTTT. The chain carries TRBV10-2 and TRBJ1-5, with D possibly being TRBD1 (6 bases). The CDR3 sequence is 13 residues long. Germline CDR1 reads WSHSY; CDR2 reads SAAADI. V dropped 7 bases and J dropped 4 bases, with 11 bases sitting between them.

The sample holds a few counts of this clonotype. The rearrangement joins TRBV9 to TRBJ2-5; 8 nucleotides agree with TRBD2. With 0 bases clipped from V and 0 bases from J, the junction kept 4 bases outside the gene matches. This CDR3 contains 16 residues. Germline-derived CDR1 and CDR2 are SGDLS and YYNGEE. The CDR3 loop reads CASSVVSGTNQETQYF. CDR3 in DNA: TGTGCCAGCAGCGTAGTTAGCGGGACAAACCAAGAGACCCAGTACTTC.

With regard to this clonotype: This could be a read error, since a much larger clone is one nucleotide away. CDR3 amino acids: CASSHSLAATYEQYF. CDR3 sequence (DNA): TGTGCCAGCAGTCACTCCCTAGCGGCTACCTACGAGCAGTACTTC. V is TRBV6-1 and J is TRBJ2-7; the match to TRBD2 covers 7 bases. After removal of 5 bases from V and 2 bases from J, the junction contained 9 bases not matched to a gene. The germline gives CDR1 MNHNS, CDR2 SASEGT. This CDR3 is 15 amino acids long.

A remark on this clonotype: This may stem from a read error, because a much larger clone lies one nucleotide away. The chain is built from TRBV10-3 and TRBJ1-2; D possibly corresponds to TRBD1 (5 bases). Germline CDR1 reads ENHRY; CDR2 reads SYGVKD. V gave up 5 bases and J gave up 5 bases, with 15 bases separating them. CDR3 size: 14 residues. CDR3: CAISYSMGRYGYTF. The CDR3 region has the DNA TGTGCCATCAGTTACTCGATGGGGCGTTATGGCTACACCTTC.

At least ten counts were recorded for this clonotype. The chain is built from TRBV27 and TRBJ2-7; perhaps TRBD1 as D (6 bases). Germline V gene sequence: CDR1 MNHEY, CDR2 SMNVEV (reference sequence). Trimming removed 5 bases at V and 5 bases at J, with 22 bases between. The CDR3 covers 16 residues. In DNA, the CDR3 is TGTGCCAGCAGTCCCCTGGGGGCCCTTTCCCGGGACGAGCAGTACTTC. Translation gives CASSPLGALSRDEQYF.

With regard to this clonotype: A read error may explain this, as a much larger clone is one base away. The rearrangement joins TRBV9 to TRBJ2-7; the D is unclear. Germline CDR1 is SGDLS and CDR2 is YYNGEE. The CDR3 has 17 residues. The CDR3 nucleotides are TGTGCCGGCAGCGTAGGTGAAGGGTCGACACCATTAGGGGAGCAGTACTTC. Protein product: CAGSVGEGSTPLGEQYF.

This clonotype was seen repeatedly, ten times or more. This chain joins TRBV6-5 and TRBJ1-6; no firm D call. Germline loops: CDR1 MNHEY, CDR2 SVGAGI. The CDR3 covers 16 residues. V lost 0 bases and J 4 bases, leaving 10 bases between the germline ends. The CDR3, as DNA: TGTGCCAGCAGTTACTCGAGCCAGCAATATAATTCACCCCTCCACTTT. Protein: CASSYSSQQYNSPLHF.

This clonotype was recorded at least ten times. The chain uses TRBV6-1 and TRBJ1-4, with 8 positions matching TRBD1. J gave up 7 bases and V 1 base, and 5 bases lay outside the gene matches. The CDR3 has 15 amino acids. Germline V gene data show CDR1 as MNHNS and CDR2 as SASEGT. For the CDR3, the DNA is TGTGCCAGCAGTGAAGGGGGGACAGGCGGTGAAAAACTGTTTTTT. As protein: CASSEGGTGGEKLFF.

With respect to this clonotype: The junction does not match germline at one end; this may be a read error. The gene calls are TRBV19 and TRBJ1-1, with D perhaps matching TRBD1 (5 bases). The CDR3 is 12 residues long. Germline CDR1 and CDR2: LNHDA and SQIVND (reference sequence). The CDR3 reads CASKTRGVEAFF. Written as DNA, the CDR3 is TGTGCCAGCAAAACTCGGGGCGTTGAAGCCTTCTTT.

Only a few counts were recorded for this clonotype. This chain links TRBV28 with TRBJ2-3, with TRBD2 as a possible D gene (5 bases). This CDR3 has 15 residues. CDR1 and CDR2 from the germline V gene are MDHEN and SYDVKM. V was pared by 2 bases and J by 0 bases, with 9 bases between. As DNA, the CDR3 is TGTGCCAGCAGTTTAGACTATAGCAGCACAGATACGCAGTATTTT. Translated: CASSLDYSSTDTQYF.

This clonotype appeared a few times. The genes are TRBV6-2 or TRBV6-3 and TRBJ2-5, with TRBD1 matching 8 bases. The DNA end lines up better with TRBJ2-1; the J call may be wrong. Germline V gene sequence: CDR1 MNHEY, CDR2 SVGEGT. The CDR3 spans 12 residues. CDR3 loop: CAISDRGNEQFF. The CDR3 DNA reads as TGTGCCATCTCAGACAGGGGTAATGAGCAGTTCTTC.

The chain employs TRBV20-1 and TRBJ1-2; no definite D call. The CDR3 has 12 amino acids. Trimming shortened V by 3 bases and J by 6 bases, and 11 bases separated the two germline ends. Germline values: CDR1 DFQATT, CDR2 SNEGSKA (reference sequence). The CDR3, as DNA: TGCAGTGCTAGGTGGCAGGTAGATGGCTACACCTTC. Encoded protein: CSARWQVDGYTF.

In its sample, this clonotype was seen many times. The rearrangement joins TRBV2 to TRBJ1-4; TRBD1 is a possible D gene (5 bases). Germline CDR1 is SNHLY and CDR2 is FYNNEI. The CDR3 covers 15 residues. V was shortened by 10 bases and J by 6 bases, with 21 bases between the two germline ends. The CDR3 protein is CATGPGGDFDEKLFF. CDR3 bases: TGTGCCACAGGACCTGGGGGGGATTTCGATGAAAAACTGTTTTTT.

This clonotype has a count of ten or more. CDR3 nucleotide sequence: TGTGCCAGCACCCGAGGGGGGAGAGGAACCGGGGAGCTGTTTTTT. Amino acid sequence: CASTRGGRGTGELFF. This chain joins TRBV11-2 and TRBJ2-2; either TRBD1 or TRBD2 may fit D (6 bases each). V lost 7 bases to trimming and J lost 5 bases, with 17 bases between them. There are 15 residues in the CDR3. Germline V gives CDR1 SGHAT, CDR2 FQNNGV.

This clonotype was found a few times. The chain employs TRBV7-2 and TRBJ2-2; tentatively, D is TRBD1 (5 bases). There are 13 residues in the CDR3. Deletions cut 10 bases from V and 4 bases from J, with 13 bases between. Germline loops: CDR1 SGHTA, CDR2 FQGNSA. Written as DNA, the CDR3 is TGTGCCATAAAGGGGTGGGGCACCGGGGAGCTGTTTTTT. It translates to CAIKGWGTGELFF.

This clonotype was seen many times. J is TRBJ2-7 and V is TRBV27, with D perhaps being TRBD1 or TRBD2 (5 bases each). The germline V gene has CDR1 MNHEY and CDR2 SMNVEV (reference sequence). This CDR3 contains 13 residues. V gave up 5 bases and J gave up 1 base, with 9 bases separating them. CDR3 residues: CASSGDGSYEQYF. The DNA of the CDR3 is TGTGCCAGCAGTGGGGACGGATCCTACGAGCAGTACTTC.

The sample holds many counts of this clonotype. CDR3 nucleotides: TGTGCCACCTCCCACCCGGAGGTTAAGCAGTACTTC. Translation gives CATSHPEVKQYF. This chain joins TRBV15 and TRBJ2-7; the D gene is possibly TRBD2 (5 bases). CDR3 length: 12 residues. V lost 8 bases, J lost 8 bases, and 16 bases lay in between. Germline CDR1 is LNHNV and CDR2 is YYDKDF (reference sequence).

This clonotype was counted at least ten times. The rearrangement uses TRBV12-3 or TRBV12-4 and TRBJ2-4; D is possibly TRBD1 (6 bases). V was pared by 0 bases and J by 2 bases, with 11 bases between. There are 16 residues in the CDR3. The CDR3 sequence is CASSLARRGPKNIQYF. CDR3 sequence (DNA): TGTGCCAGCAGTTTAGCGCGCAGGGGCCCCAAAAACATTCAGTACTTC.

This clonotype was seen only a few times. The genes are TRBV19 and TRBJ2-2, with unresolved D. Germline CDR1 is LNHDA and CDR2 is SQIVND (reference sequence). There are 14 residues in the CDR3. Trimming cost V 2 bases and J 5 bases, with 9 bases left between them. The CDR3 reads CASSIKTETGELFF. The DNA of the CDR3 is TGTGCCAGTAGTATAAAAACCGAGACCGGGGAGCTGTTTTTT.

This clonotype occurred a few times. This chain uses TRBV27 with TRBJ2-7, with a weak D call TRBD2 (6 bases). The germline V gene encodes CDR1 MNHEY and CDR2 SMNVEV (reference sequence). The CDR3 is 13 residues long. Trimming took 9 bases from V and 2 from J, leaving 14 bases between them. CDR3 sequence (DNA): TGTGCCAGACCATTAGGGAGGACCTACGAGCAGTACTTC. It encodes CARPLGRTYEQYF.

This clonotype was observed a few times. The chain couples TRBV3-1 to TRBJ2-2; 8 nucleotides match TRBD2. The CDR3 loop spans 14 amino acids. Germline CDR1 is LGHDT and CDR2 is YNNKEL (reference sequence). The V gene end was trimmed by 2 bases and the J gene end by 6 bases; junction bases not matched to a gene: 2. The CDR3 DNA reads TGTGCCAGCAGCCAAAGGACTAGCTCCGGGGAGCTGTTTTTT. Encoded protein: CASSQRTSSGELFF.

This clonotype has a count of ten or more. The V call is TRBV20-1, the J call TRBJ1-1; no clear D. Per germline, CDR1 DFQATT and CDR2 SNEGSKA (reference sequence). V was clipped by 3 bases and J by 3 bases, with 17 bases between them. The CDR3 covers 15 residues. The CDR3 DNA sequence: TGCAGTGCTAGCCCAATCTCGAGGGTTGACACTGAAGCTTTCTTT. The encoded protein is CSASPISRVDTEAFF.

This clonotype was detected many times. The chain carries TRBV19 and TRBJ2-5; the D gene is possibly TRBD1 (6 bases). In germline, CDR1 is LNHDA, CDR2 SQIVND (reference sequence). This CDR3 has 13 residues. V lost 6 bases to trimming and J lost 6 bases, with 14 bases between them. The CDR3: CASRPGQEKTQYF. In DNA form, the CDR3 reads TGTGCCAGTAGGCCGGGACAAGAAAAGACCCAGTACTTC.

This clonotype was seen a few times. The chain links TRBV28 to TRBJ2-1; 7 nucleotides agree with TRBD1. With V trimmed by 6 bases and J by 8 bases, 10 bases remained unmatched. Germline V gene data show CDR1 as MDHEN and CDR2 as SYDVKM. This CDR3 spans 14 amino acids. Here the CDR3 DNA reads TGTGCCAGCAGGCCATCGTACAGGGGACATGAGCAGTTCTTC. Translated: CASRPSYRGHEQFF. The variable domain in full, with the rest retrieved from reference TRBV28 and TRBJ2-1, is DVKVTQSSRYLVKRTGEKVFLECVQDMDHENMFWYRQDPGLGLRLIYFSYDVKMKEKGDIPEGYSVSREKKERFSLILESASTNQTSMYLCASRPSYRGHEQFFGPGTRLTVL.

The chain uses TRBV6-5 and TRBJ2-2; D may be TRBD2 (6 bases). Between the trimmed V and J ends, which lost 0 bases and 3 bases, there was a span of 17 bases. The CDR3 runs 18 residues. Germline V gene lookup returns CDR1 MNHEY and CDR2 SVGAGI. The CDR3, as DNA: TGTGCCAGCAGTTACTCGAAAGGTCGCGGGAAGGACACCGGGGAGCTGTTTTTT. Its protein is CASSYSKGRGKDTGELFF.

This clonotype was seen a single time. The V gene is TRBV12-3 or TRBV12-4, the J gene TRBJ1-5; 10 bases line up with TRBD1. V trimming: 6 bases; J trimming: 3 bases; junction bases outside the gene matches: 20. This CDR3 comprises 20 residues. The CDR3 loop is CASSARGGITTGGNNQPQHF. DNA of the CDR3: TGTGCCAGCAGCGCTAGGGGAGGTATTACGACAGGGGGCAACAATCAGCCCCAGCATTTT.